This T cell receptor beta chain was captured by sequencing in a study of OX40 agonist ivuxolimab in advanced cancers. For the study at large: Patients in the trial were receiving intravenous ivuxolimab every 2 weeks, at doses of 0.01 to 10 mg/kg. Study observations and caveats: What antigens the expanded peripheral T cells recognized was never established.

Measured with immunoSEQ multiplex PCR; TCRdb has only the in-frame clones, and not every one. This sample yields around 55,000 clones, of which 77% are seen a single time; roughly 6.3% belongs to the top ten. Blood sampling took place at baseline, cycle 4 day 1, and cycle 7 day 1. On this clone: The antigen is not known.

The clonotype originates from an adult with an advanced solid tumor such as melanoma, head and neck, liver or kidney cancer. The material sequenced was CD4+ or CD8+ T cells sorted from blood, taken in a trial of the OX40 agonist ivuxolimab.

The CDR3 here is CASSFSGFSEKLFF. The CDR3 DNA sequence: TGTGCCAGCAGTTTCAGTGGGTTCAGTGAAAAACTGTTTTTT. The chain couples TRBV7-2 to TRBJ1-4, with D unclear. Germline values: CDR1 SGHTA, CDR2 FQGNSA. The V end was cut by 6 bases, the J end by 7 bases, with 15 bases between. This CDR3 is built from 14 residues.